This T cell receptor beta chain was profiled in a study of blood T cell repertoires in COVID-19. About the research overall: Samples taken during acute and convalescent COVID-19 were collected in the United States, Italy and Spain.

This clone showed up just once. After removal of 2 bases from V and 5 bases from J, the junction contained 5 bases not matched to a gene. The CDR3 spans 14 residues. In germline, CDR1 is SGHVS, CDR2 FQNEAQ. Profiling relied on immunoSEQ multiplex PCR, and the TCRdb table lists in-frame clones only, not all of them. The table records about 440,000 clones, about 90% of them present only once. Adults between about 18 and 95 years of age took part from under 25 US areas. The receptor was derived from a man in his late teens or twenties who had recovered from COVID-19. The J gene is TRBJ2-7, the V gene TRBV7-8, with TRBD1 identical over 8 bases. The sequencing sample was made of PBMCs or T cells enriched from blood (not recorded which). In DNA form, the CDR3 reads TGTGCCAGCAGCTTATATGCAGGGGGCGACGAGCAGTACTTC. Its protein is CASSLYAGGDEQYF.